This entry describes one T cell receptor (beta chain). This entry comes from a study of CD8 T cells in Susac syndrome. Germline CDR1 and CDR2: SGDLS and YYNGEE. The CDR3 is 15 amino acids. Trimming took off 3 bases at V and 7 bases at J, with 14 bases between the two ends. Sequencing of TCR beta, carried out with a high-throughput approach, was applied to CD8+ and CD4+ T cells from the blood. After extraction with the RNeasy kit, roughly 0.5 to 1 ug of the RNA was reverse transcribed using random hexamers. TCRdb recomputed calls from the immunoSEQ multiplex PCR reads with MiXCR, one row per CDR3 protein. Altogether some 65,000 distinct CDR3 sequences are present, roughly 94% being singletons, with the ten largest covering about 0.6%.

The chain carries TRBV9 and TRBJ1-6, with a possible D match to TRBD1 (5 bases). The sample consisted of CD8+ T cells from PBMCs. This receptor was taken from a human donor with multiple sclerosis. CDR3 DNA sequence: TGTGCCAGCAGCGCGTTGGGAGGGGACAATTCACCCCTCCACTTT. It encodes CASSALGGDNSPLHF.